These 9 T cell receptor beta chains originate from one sample sequenced in a study of blood T cells in healthy people across ages. The authors ran a second PCR of roughly 7 to 11 cycles using a sample-barcoded 5' primer and a J-beta primer mix. TCRdb reprocessed the 5' RACE reads with MiXCR, giving one entry per CDR3 protein. The table includes hundreds of thousands of distinct CDR3 sequences, 56% detected once. Sample: blood. The source is a man aged 35 to 55 in good health.

The CDR3 reads CASTGGGRHGIGQYF. DNA of the CDR3: TGTGCCAGCACCGGAGGGGGCAGGCACGGGATCGGGCAGTACTTC. V usage is TRBV28 and J usage is TRBJ2-5; tentatively, D is TRBD1 (7 bases). CDR3 length equals 15 residues. Germline V gene lookup returns CDR1 MDHEN and CDR2 SYDVKM. Deletions cut 7 bases from V and 11 bases from J, with 26 bases between.

This clonotype was seen more than once but under ten times. The chain is built from TRBV4-1 and TRBJ2-5, with D perhaps TRBD1 (5 bases). The J call may be incorrect, as the DNA end agrees better with TRBJ2-7. The CDR3 runs to 15 residues. Germline lookup yields CDR1 MGHRA and CDR2 YSYEKL. Here the CDR3 DNA reads TGCGCCAGCAGCCAAGCCTTTAGCAGGGCCTACGAGCAGTACTTC. Amino acid sequence: CASSQAFSRAYEQYF.

The V call is TRBV6-1, the J call TRBJ2-1; D not resolved. The V end was cut by 6 bases, the J end by 9 bases, with 15 bases between. Germline CDR1 MNHNS, CDR2 SASEGT. The CDR3 totals 13 residues. As DNA, the CDR3 is TGTGCCAGCAGCTGGCAGGCGATCAGTGAGCAGTTCTTC. Translating gives CASSWQAISEQFF.

V gene TRBV7-2 combines with J gene TRBJ2-5; D ambiguous. Trimming took 5 bases from V and 11 from J, leaving 21 bases between them. The CDR3 extends over 14 amino acids. CDR1 is SGHTA and CDR2 is FQGNSA in the germline V gene. Here the CDR3 DNA reads TGTGCCAGCAGCCTGGGATTCACTCAAAATGAGCAGTACTTC. Its protein is CASSLGFTQNEQYF.

This chain connects TRBV28 to TRBJ2-1, with TRBD2 as a possible D gene (5 bases). Trimming pared 6 bases from V and 5 bases from J, leaving 17 bases between. This CDR3 contains 15 residues. Germline V gene data show CDR1 as MDHEN and CDR2 as SYDVKM. As DNA, the CDR3 is TGTGCCAGCAGCCCTAGCAGGCGAAATCACAATGAGCAGTTCTTC. Translated, it gives CASSPSRRNHNEQFF.

The V and J genes are TRBV5-8 and TRBJ2-4; 9 bases line up with TRBD2. The germline gives CDR1 SGHTS, CDR2 YDEGEE. V lost 4 bases and J lost 3; bases outside the gene matches: 8. The CDR3 has 16 residues. CDR3 residues: CASSIGTSMSKNIQYF. The DNA of the CDR3 is TGTGCCAGCAGCATCGGGACTAGCATGAGCAAAAACATTCAGTACTTC.

The V gene is TRBV7-9, the J gene TRBJ1-2; no definite D call. The V gene lost 5 bases and the J gene lost 7 bases, with 17 bases spanning the gap. The CDR3 totals 14 residues. CDR1 and CDR2 (germline): SEHNR, FQNEAQ (reference sequence). The DNA of the CDR3 is TGTGCCAGCAGCCCCCCTAACTTTGAAATTGGCTACACCTTC. This encodes CASSPPNFEIGYTF.

This chain uses TRBV7-9 with TRBJ1-1; D may be TRBD1 (6 bases). CDR1 is SEHNR, CDR2 FQNEAQ, per germline (reference sequence). This CDR3 contains 15 residues. V lost 5 bases to trimming and J lost 3 bases, with 16 bases between them. The CDR3 sequence: CASSRVGGVDTEAFF. The CDR3 bases are TGTGCCAGCAGCCGGGTCGGGGGCGTCGACACTGAAGCTTTCTTT.

CDR3 in amino acids: CASSLARDRSLGGQYF. In DNA, the CDR3 is TGTGCCAGCAGCTTAGCGCGGGACAGGAGTCTTGGAGGGCAGTATTTT. The chain uses TRBV11-1 and TRBJ2-3; TRBD1 matches 8 bases. V was clipped by 0 bases and J by 11 bases; unmatched bases: 13. CDR3 length: 16 amino acids. Per the germline V gene, CDR1 is SGHAT and CDR2 is FQDESV (reference sequence).